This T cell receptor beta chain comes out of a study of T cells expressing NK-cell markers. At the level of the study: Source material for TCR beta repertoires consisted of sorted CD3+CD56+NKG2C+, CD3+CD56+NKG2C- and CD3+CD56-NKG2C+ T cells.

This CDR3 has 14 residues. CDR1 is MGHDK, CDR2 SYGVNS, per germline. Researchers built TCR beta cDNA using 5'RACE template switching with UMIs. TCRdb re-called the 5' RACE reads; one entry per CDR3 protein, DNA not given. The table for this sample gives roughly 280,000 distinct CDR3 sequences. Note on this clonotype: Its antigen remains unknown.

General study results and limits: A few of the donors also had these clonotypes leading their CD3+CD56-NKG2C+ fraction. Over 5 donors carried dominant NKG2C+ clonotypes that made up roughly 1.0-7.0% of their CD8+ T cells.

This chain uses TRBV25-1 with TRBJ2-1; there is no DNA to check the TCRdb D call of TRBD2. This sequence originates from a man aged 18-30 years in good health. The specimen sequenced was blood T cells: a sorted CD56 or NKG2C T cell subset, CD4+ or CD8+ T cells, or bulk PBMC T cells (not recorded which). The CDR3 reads CASSVAGAPDEQFF.